Below are 14 T cell receptor beta chains sequenced from a single sample in a study of blood T cells in healthy people across ages. A sample-barcoded 5' primer and a J-beta primer mix were used in a second PCR of roughly 6 to 11 cycles. TCRdb analysed the 5' RACE reads with MiXCR anew, one entry per CDR3 protein. The sample contains 1,500,000 or so distinct CDR3 sequences, roughly two fifths of which appear only once. The sample was blood. These receptors originate from a woman between 18 and 29 years old in good health.

This chain uses TRBV28 with TRBJ2-1, with 8 bases fitting TRBD2. Germline V gene data show CDR1 as MDHEN and CDR2 as SYDVKM. V trimming: 6 bases; J trimming: 8 bases; junction bases outside the gene matches: 9. The length of the CDR3 is 14 residues. This chain's CDR3 is CASSKAGVSDEQFF. In DNA form, the CDR3 reads TGTGCCAGCAGCAAAGCGGGAGTCTCGGATGAGCAGTTCTTC.

The genes are TRBV6-5 and TRBJ1-2, with D uncertain. Germline lookup yields CDR1 MNHEY and CDR2 SVGAGI. The CDR3 is 15 residues long. Trimming stripped 2 bases from V and 5 bases from J, with 15 bases between. As DNA, the CDR3 is TGTGCCAGCAGTTACGACGGTTTGTCACCGTATGGCTACACCTTC. Translating gives CASSYDGLSPYGYTF.

This clonotype appeared many times. The chain has TRBV7-9 and TRBJ1-2; 7 bases fit TRBD1. Trimming removed 8 bases from V and 2 bases from J; junction bases left unmatched: 8. The CDR3 consists of 14 residues. The germline V gene encodes CDR1 SEHNR and CDR2 FQNEAQ (reference sequence). The CDR3 loop reads CASSPDRVNYGYTF. The CDR3 bases are TGTGCCAGCTCACCAGACAGGGTCAACTATGGCTACACCTTC.

Note on this clonotype: A junction end diverges from the germline sequence, so it may reflect a read error. The chain recombines TRBV29-1 with TRBJ2-3, with D possibly TRBD1 on 6 matching bases. The CDR3 loop spans 14 amino acids. Germline-derived CDR1 and CDR2 are SQVTM and ANQGSEA. This CDR3 is CSVTWGRLTETQYF. In nucleotides, the CDR3 is TGCAGCGTGACGTGGGGGCGTCTCACAGAGACGCAGTATTTT.

Only a few counts were recorded for this clonotype. The chain is built from TRBV6-4 and TRBJ2-7, with 8 bases that match TRBD1. The CDR3 is made up of 13 amino acids. Looked up from germline, CDR1 is MRHNA and CDR2 is SNTAGT. V dropped 6 bases and J dropped 7; count of bases not matched to a gene: 8. CDR3 nucleotides: TGTGCCAGCAGCCCGGACAGGGTGAATGAGCAGTACTTC. It encodes CASSPDRVNEQYF.

The rearrangement joins TRBV11-2 to TRBJ2-1, with TRBD2 matching 11 bases. The CDR3 is 17 amino acids. Germline CDR1 is SGHAT and CDR2 is FQNNGV. Trimming cost V 5 bases and J 0 bases; bases outside gene matches: 6. The CDR3 reads CASSRLAGSSSYNEQFF. As DNA, the CDR3 is TGTGCCAGCAGCCGACTAGCGGGATCCTCCTCCTACAATGAGCAGTTCTTC.

The V gene is TRBV5-1, the J gene TRBJ1-5, with D hard to call. Between the trimmed V and J ends, which lost 5 bases and 3 bases, there was a span of 15 bases. CDR3 size: 15 residues. CDR1 is SGHRS, CDR2 YFSETQ, per germline. The DNA for the CDR3 is TGCGCCAGCAGGGTCGGGGAACTTGACAATCAGCCCCAGCATTTT. Protein sequence: CASRVGELDNQPQHF.

The chain links TRBV5-1 to TRBJ2-7, with 8 nucleotides matching TRBD1. Germline V CDR1 and CDR2: SGHRS, YFSETQ. Unmatched junction bases numbered 6, after V lost 3 bases and J lost 4 bases. This CDR3 is built from 14 residues. CDR3 in amino acids: CASSSDRVLYEQYF. The CDR3 DNA is TGCGCCAGCAGCTCGGACAGGGTACTTTACGAGCAGTACTTC.

Regarding this clonotype: At one of its ends the junction is not consistent with the germline gene, which may arise from a read error. The chain joins TRBV25-1 to TRBJ2-1, with 9 bases fitting TRBD2. This CDR3 has 16 amino acids. Looked up from germline, CDR1 is MGHDK and CDR2 is SYGVNS. CDR3 nucleotide sequence: TGTGCCAGCAGTGAATATGCTAGCGGGGCCTACAATGGGCAGTTCTTC. This sequence encodes CASSEYASGAYNGQFF. The full variable domain, rest sourced from reference TRBV25-1 and TRBJ2-1, is EADIYQTPRYLVIGTGKKITLECSQTMGHDKMYWYQQDPGMELHLIHYSYGVNSTEKGDLSSESTVSRIRTEHFPLTLESARPSHTSQYLCASSEYASGAYNGQFFGPGTRLTVL.

This clonotype showed up just a few times. The chain employs TRBV4-3 and TRBJ2-1; 7 nucleotides match TRBD1. Per the germline V gene, CDR1 is LGHNA and CDR2 is YSLEER. Trimming at V came to 3 bases and at J to 9 bases, leaving 5 bases not matched to a gene. This CDR3 is 13 amino acids long. The CDR3 sequence is CASSHTGAGEQFF. The CDR3 DNA reads TGCGCCAGCAGCCACACAGGGGCGGGTGAGCAGTTCTTC.

The gene calls are TRBV20-1 and TRBJ2-4, with D possibly matching TRBD2 (6 bases). The CDR3 has 12 residues. CDR1 is DFQATT, CDR2 SNEGSKA, per germline (reference sequence). Trimming left V 5 bases short and J 8 bases short, with 13 bases between. The CDR3 DNA sequence: TGCAGTGCTGGCTGGACGGGGGACATTCAGTACTTC. This sequence encodes CSAGWTGDIQYF.

This clonotype was detected a few times. The chain carries TRBV20-1 and TRBJ2-7; tentatively, D is TRBD1 (6 bases). This CDR3 region has 13 residues. Trimming left V 6 bases short and J 3 bases short, with 15 bases between. From germline, CDR1 is DFQATT and CDR2 SNEGSKA (reference sequence). This CDR3 reads CSASPGQRYEQYF. DNA of the CDR3: TGCAGTGCGAGCCCGGGACAACGCTACGAGCAGTACTTC.

There are a few counts of this clonotype. This chain connects TRBV10-3 to TRBJ2-4; 10 bases align to TRBD1. Germline loops: CDR1 ENHRY, CDR2 SYGVKD. V was clipped by 8 bases and J by 13 bases; unmatched bases: 11. This CDR3 is built from 13 residues. The CDR3 spells CAIGQGVLWEQYF. For the CDR3, the DNA is TGTGCCATCGGACAGGGGGTACTATGGGAGCAGTACTTC.

V is TRBV12-3 or TRBV12-4 and J is TRBJ1-5, with 7 bases matching TRBD1. Germline trimming cut 6 bases from V and 7 bases from J; bases unmatched to any gene: 12. This CDR3 spans 15 amino acids. CDR3 in amino acids: CASRTGQVPSQPQHF. CDR3 sequence (DNA): TGTGCCAGCAGGACAGGACAGGTCCCATCGCAGCCCCAGCATTTT.